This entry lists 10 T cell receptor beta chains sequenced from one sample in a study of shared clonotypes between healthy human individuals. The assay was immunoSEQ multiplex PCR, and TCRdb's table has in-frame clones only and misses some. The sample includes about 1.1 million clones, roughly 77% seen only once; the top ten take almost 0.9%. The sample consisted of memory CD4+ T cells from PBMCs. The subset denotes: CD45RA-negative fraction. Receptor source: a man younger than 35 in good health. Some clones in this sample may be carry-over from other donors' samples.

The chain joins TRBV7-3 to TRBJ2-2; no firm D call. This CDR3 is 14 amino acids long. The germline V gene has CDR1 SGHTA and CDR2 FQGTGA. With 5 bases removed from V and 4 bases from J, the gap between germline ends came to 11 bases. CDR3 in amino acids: CASSALQSTGELFF. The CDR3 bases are TGTGCCAGCAGCGCCCTTCAGAGCACCGGGGAGCTGTTTTTT.

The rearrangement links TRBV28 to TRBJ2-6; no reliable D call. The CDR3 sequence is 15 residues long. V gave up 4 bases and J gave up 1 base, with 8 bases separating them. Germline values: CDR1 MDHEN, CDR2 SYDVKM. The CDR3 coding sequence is TGTGCCAGCAGTTATTTAGAATCTGGGGCCAACGTCCTGACTTTC. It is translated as CASSYLESGANVLTF.

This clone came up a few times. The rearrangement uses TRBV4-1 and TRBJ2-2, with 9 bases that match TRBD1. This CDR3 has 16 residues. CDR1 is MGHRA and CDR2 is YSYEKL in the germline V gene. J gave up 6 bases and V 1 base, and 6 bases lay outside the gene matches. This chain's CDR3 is CASSQGRTGVAGELFF. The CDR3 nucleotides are TGCGCCAGCAGCCAAGGGAGGACAGGGGTAGCCGGGGAGCTGTTTTTT.

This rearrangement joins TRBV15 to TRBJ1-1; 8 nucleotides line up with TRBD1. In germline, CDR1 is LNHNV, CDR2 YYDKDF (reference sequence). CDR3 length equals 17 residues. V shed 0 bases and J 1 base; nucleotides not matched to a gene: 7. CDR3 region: CATSREDPGQENTEAFF. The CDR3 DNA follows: TGTGCCACCAGCAGAGAGGACCCGGGACAGGAGAACACTGAAGCTTTCTTT.

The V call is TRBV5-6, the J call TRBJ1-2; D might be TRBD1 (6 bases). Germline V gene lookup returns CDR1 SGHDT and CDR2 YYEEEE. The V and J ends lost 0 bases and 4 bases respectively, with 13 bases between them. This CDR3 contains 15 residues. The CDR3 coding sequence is TGTGCCAGCAGCTTGGACGTTGGGACACCCTATGGCTACACCTTC. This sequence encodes CASSLDVGTPYGYTF.

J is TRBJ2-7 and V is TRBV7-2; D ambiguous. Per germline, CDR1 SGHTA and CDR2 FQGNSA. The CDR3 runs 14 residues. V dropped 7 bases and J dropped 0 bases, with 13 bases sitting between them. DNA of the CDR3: TGTGCCAGCATCGAGAGGTCTAGCTCCTACGAGCAGTACTTC. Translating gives CASIERSSSYEQYF. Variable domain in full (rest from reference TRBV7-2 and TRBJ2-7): GAGVSQSPSNKVTEKGKDVELRCDPISGHTALYWYRQSLGQGLEFLIYFQGNSAPDKSGLPSDRFSAERTGGSVSTLTIQRTQQEDSAVYLCASIERSSSYEQYFGPGTRLTVT.

The CDR3 DNA follows: TGTGCCAGCAGCCCGAAACTCGGGCTAGCGGGCAACGAGCAGTACTTC. It yields the protein CASSPKLGLAGNEQYF. This chain links TRBV5-6 with TRBJ2-7; 8 positions agree with TRBD2. Germline CDR1 SGHDT, CDR2 YYEEEE. V dropped 4 bases and J dropped 5; count of bases not matched to a gene: 14. CDR3 length: 16 residues.

In nucleotides, the CDR3 is TGTGCCAGCAGTGAACGCGGCGCGAACACCGGGGAGCTGTTTTTT. It is translated as CASSERGANTGELFF. The chain couples TRBV2 to TRBJ2-2, with unresolved D. V lost 2 bases and J lost 0, with 7 bases in between. This CDR3 contains 15 residues. Per germline, CDR1 SNHLY and CDR2 FYNNEI.

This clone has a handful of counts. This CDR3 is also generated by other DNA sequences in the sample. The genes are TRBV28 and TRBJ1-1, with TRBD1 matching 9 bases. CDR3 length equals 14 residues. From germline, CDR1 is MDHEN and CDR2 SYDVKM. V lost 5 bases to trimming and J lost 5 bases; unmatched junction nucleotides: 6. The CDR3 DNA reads TGTGCCAGCAGTCCGGGACAGGGAGCGACTGAAGCTTTCTTT. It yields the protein CASSPGQGATEAFF.

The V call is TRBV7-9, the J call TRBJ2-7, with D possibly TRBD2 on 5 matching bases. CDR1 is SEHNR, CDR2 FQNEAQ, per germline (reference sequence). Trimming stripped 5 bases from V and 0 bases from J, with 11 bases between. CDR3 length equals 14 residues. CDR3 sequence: CASSPIASSYEQYF. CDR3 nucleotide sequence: TGTGCCAGCAGCCCAATAGCGAGCTCCTACGAGCAGTACTTC.